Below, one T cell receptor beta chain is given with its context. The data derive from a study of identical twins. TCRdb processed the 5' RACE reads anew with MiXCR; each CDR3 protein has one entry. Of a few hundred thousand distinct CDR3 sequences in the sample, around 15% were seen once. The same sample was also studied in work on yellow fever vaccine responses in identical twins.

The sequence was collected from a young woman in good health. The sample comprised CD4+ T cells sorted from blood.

DNA for the CDR3: TGTGCCAGCAGTGCCAATAGGGGCGCTTACACCGGGGAGCTGTTTTTT. Protein product: CASSANRGAYTGELFF. This rearrangement joins TRBV6-2 or TRBV6-3 to TRBJ2-2; a weak D match, TRBD1 (5 bases). The length of the CDR3 is 16 residues. Looked up from germline, CDR1 is MNHEY and CDR2 is SVGEGT. Trimming cost V 5 bases and J 3 bases, with 16 bases left between them.